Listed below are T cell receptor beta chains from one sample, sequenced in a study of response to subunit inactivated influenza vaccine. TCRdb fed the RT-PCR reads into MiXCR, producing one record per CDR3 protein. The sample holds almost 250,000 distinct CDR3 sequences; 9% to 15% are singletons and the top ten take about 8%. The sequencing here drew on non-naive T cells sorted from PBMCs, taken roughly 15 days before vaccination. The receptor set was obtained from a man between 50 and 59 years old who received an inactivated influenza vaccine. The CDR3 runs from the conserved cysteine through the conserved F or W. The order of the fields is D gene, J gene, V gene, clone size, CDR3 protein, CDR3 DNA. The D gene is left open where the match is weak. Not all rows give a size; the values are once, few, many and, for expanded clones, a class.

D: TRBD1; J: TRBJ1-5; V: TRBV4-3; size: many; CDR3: CASSPQTGTGYNSNQPQHF; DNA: TGCGCCAGCAGCCCTCAGACCGGGACAGGGTACAATAGCAATCAGCCCCAGCATTTT
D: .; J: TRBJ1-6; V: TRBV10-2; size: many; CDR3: CASSESHSPLHF; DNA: TGCGCCAGCAGTGAGTCCCATTCACCCCTCCACTTT
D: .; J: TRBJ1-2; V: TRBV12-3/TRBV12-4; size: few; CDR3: CASSRQYGYTF; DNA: TGTGCCAGCAGCCGACAGTATGGCTACACCTTC
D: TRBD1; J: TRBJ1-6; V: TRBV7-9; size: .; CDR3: CASGTDDTLHF; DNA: TGTGCCAGTGGGACAGACGACACCCTCCACTTT
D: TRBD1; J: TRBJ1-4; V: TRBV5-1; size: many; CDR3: CASSQDVDRGAEKLFF; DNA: TGCGCCAGCAGCCAAGACGTCGACAGGGGAGCCGAAAAACTGTTTTTT
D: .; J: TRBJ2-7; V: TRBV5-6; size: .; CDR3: CASSLTGTIYEQYF; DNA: TGTGCCAGCAGCCTGACCGGGACCATCTACGAGCAGTACTTC
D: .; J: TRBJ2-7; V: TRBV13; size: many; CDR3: CASSPGGDEQYF; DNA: TGTGCCAGCAGCCCCGGGGGTGACGAGCAGTACTTC
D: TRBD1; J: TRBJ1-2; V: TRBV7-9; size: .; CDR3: CASSRDRAGYTF; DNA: TGTGCCAGCAGCCGCGACAGGGCTGGCTACACCTTC
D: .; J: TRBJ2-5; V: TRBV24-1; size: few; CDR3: CATSRGDQETQYF; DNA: TGTGCCACCAGTCGGGGCGACCAAGAGACCCAGTACTTC
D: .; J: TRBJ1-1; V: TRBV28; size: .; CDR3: CASSSHGGESTEAFF; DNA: TGTGCCAGCAGTTCCCACGGGGGCGAGAGCACTGAAGCTTTCTTT
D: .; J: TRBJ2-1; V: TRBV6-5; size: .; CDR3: CASRFGLSSYNEQFF; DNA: TGTGCCAGCCGTTTTGGACTCAGCTCCTACAATGAGCAGTTCTTC
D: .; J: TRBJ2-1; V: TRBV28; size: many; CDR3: CASSEQGRLFNEQFF; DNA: TGTGCCAGCAGTGAACAGGGGAGGTTATTCAATGAGCAGTTCTTC
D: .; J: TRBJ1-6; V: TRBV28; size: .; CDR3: CASSPSYNSPLHF; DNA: TGTGCCAGCAGTCCCTCCTATAATTCACCCCTCCACTTT
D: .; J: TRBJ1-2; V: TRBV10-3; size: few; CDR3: CAISEYGGAVGYTF; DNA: TGTGCCATCAGTGAATACGGAGGGGCAGTTGGCTACACCTTC
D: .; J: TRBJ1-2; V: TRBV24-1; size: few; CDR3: CAVGGAHGYTF; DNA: TGTGCCGTGGGAGGGGCCCATGGCTACACCTTC
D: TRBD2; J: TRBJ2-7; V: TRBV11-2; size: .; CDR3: CASSAISGSEYEQYF; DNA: TGTGCCAGCAGCGCTATAAGCGGGAGTGAGTACGAGCAGTACTTC
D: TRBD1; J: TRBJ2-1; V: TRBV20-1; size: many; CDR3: CSARDGGTGNNEQFF; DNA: TGCAGTGCTAGAGATGGAGGGACAGGGAACAATGAGCAGTTCTTC
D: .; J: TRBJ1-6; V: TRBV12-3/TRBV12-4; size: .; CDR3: CASSLGGPVNNSPLHF; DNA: TGTGCCAGCAGTTTAGGGGGGCCAGTTAATAATTCACCCCTCCACTTT
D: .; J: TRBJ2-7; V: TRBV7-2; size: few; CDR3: CASSPRRTLNHYEQYF; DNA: TGTGCCAGCAGCCCCCGCAGGACACTGAATCACTACGAGCAGTACTTC
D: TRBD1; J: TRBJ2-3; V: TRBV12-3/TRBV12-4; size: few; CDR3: CASSQDGQGPTDTQYF; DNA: TGTGCCAGCAGCCAAGATGGACAGGGTCCTACCGATACGCAGTATTTT
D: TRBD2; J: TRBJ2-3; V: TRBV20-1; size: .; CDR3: CSAPGLAGGPLNTDTQYF; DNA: TGCAGTGCCCCGGGACTAGCGGGAGGGCCCCTAAACACAGATACGCAGTATTTT